This entry lists 28 T cell receptor beta chains sequenced from one sample in a study of T-cell reconstitution after alpha-beta-depleted transplantation in children. Unique molecular identifiers were incorporated when the TCRbeta library was constructed. MiXCR was run by TCRdb on the PCR reads, yielding one entry per CDR3 protein. The sample lists roughly 340,000 distinct CDR3 sequences; around 16% were seen once. The source material was PBMCs, mostly from graft donor cells, sampled 360 days after TCRalphabeta/CD19-depleted stem cell transplant. The source is a male patient aged 2 to 10 who had a stem cell transplant for acute lymphoblastic leukemia, so the T cells may come from the graft donor.

This clonotype was seen a few times. The chain uses TRBV12-3 or TRBV12-4 and TRBJ2-3, with D maybe TRBD2 (5 bases). This CDR3 is 15 amino acids long. Trimming shortened V by 7 bases and J by 8 bases, and 22 bases separated the two germline ends. The CDR3 loop reads CASIPSDWVSSTQYF. For the CDR3, the DNA is TGTGCCAGCATCCCTTCGGACTGGGTCTCGAGTACGCAGTATTTT.

There are a few counts of this clonotype. The V and J genes are TRBV12-3 or TRBV12-4 and TRBJ2-7; the match to TRBD1 covers 10 bases. The V gene end was trimmed by 1 base and the J gene end by 0 bases; junction bases not matched to a gene: 3. The CDR3 runs 16 residues. Written as DNA, the CDR3 is TGTGCCAGCAGTTTAGTGGGACAGGGGAACTCCTACGAGCAGTACTTC. Its translation: CASSLVGQGNSYEQYF.

This clonotype was counted only a few times. The genes are TRBV18 and TRBJ2-1; tentative D call: TRBD2 (6 bases). This CDR3 comprises 15 residues. The germline V and J ends were trimmed by 5 bases and 1 base, with 12 bases remaining between them. Germline V gene data show CDR1 as KGHSH and CDR2 as LQKENI. The DNA for the CDR3 is TGTGCCAGCTCAACTCGGCGGGGTTCCTACAATGAGCAGTTCTTC. This encodes CASSTRRGSYNEQFF.

V usage is TRBV20-1 and J usage is TRBJ2-5, with 9 bases identical to TRBD1. Germline loops: CDR1 DFQATT, CDR2 SNEGSKA (reference sequence). The CDR3 is made up of 15 amino acids. Trimming took 5 bases from V and 1 from J; bases not matched to a gene: 8. CDR3 coding DNA: TGCAGTGCTGATTCCGGGACAGGGACCCAAGAGACCCAGTACTTC. Residues: CSADSGTGTQETQYF.

The V and J genes are TRBV20-1 and TRBJ2-1; 10 nucleotides line up with TRBD2. After removal of 0 bases from V and 4 bases from J, the junction contained 15 bases not matched to a gene. This CDR3 is built from 19 residues. The V gene's germline CDR1 is DFQATT and CDR2 SNEGSKA (reference sequence). The CDR3 bases are TGCAGTGCTAGAGATTCGGGCGGTCTAGCGGGAGTCTTATACAATGAGCAGTTCTTC. Protein sequence: CSARDSGGLAGVLYNEQFF.

This clonotype was seen only a few times. The chain carries TRBV3-1 and TRBJ2-7; D may correspond to TRBD1 or TRBD2 (6 bases each). The CDR3 has 14 amino acids. Trimming left V 4 bases short and J 7 bases short, with 17 bases between. Germline V CDR1 and CDR2: LGHDT, YNNKEL (reference sequence). CDR3 loop: CASSRHRGPWEQYF. The CDR3 DNA follows: TGTGCCAGCAGCCGTCACCGGGGGCCGTGGGAGCAGTACTTC.

V usage is TRBV5-1 and J usage is TRBJ2-1; 11 bases align to TRBD2. The germline V gene has CDR1 SGHRS and CDR2 YFSETQ. V was clipped by 0 bases and J by 8 bases; unmatched bases: 7. The CDR3 length is 16 residues. The CDR3 nucleotides read TGCGCCAGCAGCTTGGGACTAGCGGGAAGCTTCGATGAGCAGTTCTTC. Translation: CASSLGLAGSFDEQFF.

This clonotype has more than one count but fewer than ten. This sequence joins TRBV29-1 and TRBJ2-2; D is unresolved. Trimming stripped 4 bases from V and 0 bases from J, with 9 bases between. CDR3 size: 14 residues. Germline CDR1 reads SQVTM; CDR2 reads ANQGSEA. The CDR3 DNA reads TGCAGCGTTGTGAGTAGGACGAACACCGGGGAGCTGTTTTTT. Protein product: CSVVSRTNTGELFF.

A few counts support this clonotype. The genes are TRBV27 and TRBJ2-2; D remains ambiguous. Trimming shortened V by 7 bases and J by 2 bases, and 11 bases separated the two germline ends. The germline CDR1 and CDR2 sequences are MNHEY and SMNVEV (reference sequence). This CDR3 spans 14 amino acids. CDR3 DNA sequence: TGTGCCAGCATGGAGACCGTTAACACCGGGGAGCTGTTTTTT. Amino acid sequence: CASMETVNTGELFF.

This clonotype occurred many times. The rearrangement uses TRBV12-3 or TRBV12-4 and TRBJ2-5; no definite D call. The ends were cut back, 3 bases at V and 5 bases at J, with 4 bases in the middle. The CDR3 length is 11 residues. The CDR3 loop is CASSLLETQYF. The CDR3 DNA follows: TGTGCCAGCAGTTTGTTGGAGACCCAGTACTTC.

This clonotype was counted a few times. The rearrangement uses TRBV6-6 and TRBJ2-1; D is uncertain. Between the trimmed V and J ends, which lost 0 bases and 13 bases, there was a span of 13 bases. CDR1 is MNHNY, CDR2 SVGAGI, per germline (reference sequence). This CDR3 comprises 13 residues. In DNA, the CDR3 is TGTGCCAGCAGTTACTCGGGAAATGATCGACAGTTCTTC. This gives the protein CASSYSGNDRQFF.

This clonotype showed up many times. This chain uses TRBV10-2 with TRBJ2-5; no clear D gene. V was trimmed by 2 bases and J by 4 bases, leaving 14 bases between them. There are 15 residues in the CDR3. Looked up from germline, CDR1 is WSHSY and CDR2 is SAAADI. CDR3 nucleotides: TGCGCCAGCAGTGAGAACCTTCAGGTAGGAGAGACCCAGTACTTC. Residues: CASSENLQVGETQYF.

CDR3 nucleotides: TGTGCCAGCAGTTTCAGCTCCTTAGCGGGAGGAAGCGGTGAGCAGTTCTTC. It translates to CASSFSSLAGGSGEQFF. This sequence joins TRBV12-3 or TRBV12-4 and TRBJ2-1; 10 positions agree with TRBD2. This CDR3 has 17 residues. V lost 3 bases to trimming and J lost 9 bases; unmatched junction nucleotides: 14.

This clonotype was counted at least ten times. For the CDR3, the DNA is TGTGCCAGCAGTAAGACAGGGATCGGCGGGACCCCTTACAATGAGCAGTTCTTC. Protein: CASSKTGIGGTPYNEQFF. This chain connects TRBV2 to TRBJ2-1; a weak D match, TRBD1 (7 bases). Germline CDR1 reads SNHLY; CDR2 reads FYNNEI. The length of the CDR3 is 18 residues. V was pared by 5 bases and J by 4 bases, with 24 bases between.

This clonotype turned up a few times. One junction end does not reproduce the germline sequence, and a read error may be involved. This sequence joins TRBV10-3 and TRBJ2-1, with TRBD2 matching over 11 bases. In germline, CDR1 is ENHRY, CDR2 SYGVKD. The CDR3 totals 18 residues. This CDR3 reads CAITEGASGGSSYNEQFF. In nucleotides, the CDR3 is TGTGCCATCACTGAGGGGGCTAGCGGGGGGAGCTCCTACAATGAGCAGTTCTTC.

This clonotype was seen only a few times. The chain employs TRBV12-3 or TRBV12-4 and TRBJ2-7, with D tentatively TRBD1 (6 bases). The CDR3 loop spans 16 amino acids. V lost 5 bases and J lost 3, with 20 bases in between. The CDR3 region is CASSLYTRTGYYEQYF. Here the CDR3 DNA reads TGTGCCAGCAGTCTCTATACGAGAACAGGGTACTACGAGCAGTACTTC.

The chain joins TRBV20-1 to TRBJ2-1; 7 nucleotides agree with TRBD1. The J segment lost 9 bases and the V segment lost 4 bases, leaving 9 bases of the junction unmatched. CDR1 DFQATT and CDR2 SNEGSKA come from the germline V gene (reference sequence). CDR3 size: 13 residues. The CDR3 nucleotides read TGCAGTGCTAAGGGGGCGCGGGTTGCTGAGCAGTTCTTC. It specifies CSAKGARVAEQFF.

This sequence joins TRBV7-2 and TRBJ2-7; 7 bases agree with TRBD1. This CDR3 is 15 amino acids long. The germline V gene encodes CDR1 SGHTA and CDR2 FQGNSA. V was pared by 4 bases and J by 4 bases, with 10 bases of the junction left unmatched. Here the CDR3 DNA reads TGTGCCAGCAGCTCCGACAGGGCCCTCCGATACGAGCAGTACTTC. Translated: CASSSDRALRYEQYF. The full variable domain, with the rest looked up from reference TRBV7-2 and TRBJ2-7, is GAGVSQSPSNKVTEKGKDVELRCDPISGHTALYWYRQSLGQGLEFLIYFQGNSAPDKSGLPSDRFSAERTGGSVSTLTIQRTQQEDSAVYLCASSSDRALRYEQYFGPGTRLTVT.

This clonotype was detected only a few times. The rearrangement uses TRBV7-8 and TRBJ2-3; no firm D call. The CDR3 loop spans 16 amino acids. Trimming took off 0 bases at V and 0 bases at J, with 10 bases between the two ends. Germline V CDR1 and CDR2: SGHVS, FQNEAQ. CDR3 loop: CASSLAGQVSTDTQYF. The CDR3 nucleotides are TGTGCCAGCAGCTTAGCGGGCCAAGTAAGCACAGATACGCAGTATTTT.

This clonotype was observed at least ten times. V usage is TRBV4-2 and J usage is TRBJ1-1; unclear D gene. Germline assignment: CDR1 LGHNA and CDR2 YNFKEQ. The length of the CDR3 is 12 residues. V was shortened by 0 bases and J by 6 bases, with 5 bases between the two germline ends. CDR3 nucleotides: TGTGCCAGCAGCCAAGATCTGGCTGAAGCTTTCTTT. Translating gives CASSQDLAEAFF.

This clonotype was counted ten times or more. The V call is TRBV20-1, the J call TRBJ2-5, with no clear D. Germline V gene lookup returns CDR1 DFQATT and CDR2 SNEGSKA (reference sequence). The CDR3 is made up of 12 amino acids. V was pared by 1 base and J by 1 base, with 4 bases between. The CDR3 sequence: CSARGLQETQYF. The CDR3 bases are TGCAGTGCTAGAGGGCTCCAAGAGACCCAGTACTTC.

This clonotype was observed a handful of times. This rearrangement joins TRBV7-9 to TRBJ2-1; the D gene is possibly TRBD2 (6 bases). Between the trimmed V and J ends, which lost 5 bases and 8 bases, there was a span of 13 bases. The CDR3 length is 13 residues. Germline V gene sequence: CDR1 SEHNR, CDR2 FQNEAQ (reference sequence). CDR3 sequence: CASSARPSDEQFF. The CDR3 nucleotides read TGTGCCAGCAGCGCGCGGCCTAGCGATGAGCAGTTCTTC.

The CDR3 region is CSASPFGANVLTF. The CDR3, as DNA: TGCAGTGCTAGCCCTTTTGGGGCCAACGTCCTGACTTTC. The chain joins TRBV20-1 to TRBJ2-6; D ambiguous. Germline CDR1 is DFQATT and CDR2 is SNEGSKA (reference sequence). Trimming removed 3 bases at V and 3 bases at J, with 6 bases between. The CDR3 runs to 13 residues.

This clonotype was counted a few times. V gene TRBV15 combines with J gene TRBJ2-1, with 9 nucleotides matching TRBD1. CDR1 and CDR2 from the germline V gene are LNHNV and YYDKDF (reference sequence). The V gene end was trimmed by 0 bases and the J gene end by 15 bases; junction bases not matched to a gene: 12. The CDR3 has 15 amino acids. The CDR3: CATSRDETGGTTRFF. The CDR3 DNA follows: TGTGCCACCAGCAGAGACGAGACAGGGGGTACGACCAGGTTCTTC.

The table lists this clonotype with a few counts. This chain links TRBV4-1 with TRBJ2-3; a weak D match, TRBD2 (6 bases). V lost 3 bases, J lost 8 bases, and 12 bases lay in between. The CDR3 loop spans 13 amino acids. CDR1 is MGHRA, CDR2 YSYEKL, per germline. CDR3 DNA: TGCGCCAGCAGCCAGCCGGGGGTGGGTACGCAGTATTTT. Protein product: CASSQPGVGTQYF.

This clonotype was observed once. The chain uses TRBV11-2 and TRBJ2-2, with TRBD2 matching 10 bases. Trimming removed 2 bases from V and 10 bases from J; junction bases left unmatched: 22. The germline V gene has CDR1 SGHAT and CDR2 FQNNGV. The CDR3 has 20 residues. CDR3 sequence: CASSLRTRPGLAHPTKELFF. CDR3 DNA: TGTGCCAGCAGCTTAAGGACTAGACCGGGACTAGCGCATCCCACGAAGGAGCTGTTTTTT.

This clonotype appeared many times. CDR3 region: CASSPITGTGGWVGELFF. In DNA form, the CDR3 reads TGCGCCAGCAGCCCCATAACCGGGACAGGGGGCTGGGTCGGGGAGCTGTTTTTT. The rearrangement links TRBV4-1 to TRBJ2-2; TRBD1 matches 12 bases. The germline V gene encodes CDR1 MGHRA and CDR2 YSYEKL. Trimming cost V 4 bases and J 7 bases; bases outside gene matches: 13. CDR3 length: 18 amino acids.

In its sample, this clonotype was seen many times. CDR3 sequence: CSVEGSWVETQYF. In DNA form, the CDR3 reads TGCAGCGTTGAAGGGTCGTGGGTCGAGACCCAGTACTTC. The chain combines TRBV29-1 with TRBJ2-5; D is undetermined. V lost 1 base and J 5 bases, leaving 11 bases between the germline ends. The V gene's germline CDR1 is SQVTM and CDR2 ANQGSEA. The CDR3 loop spans 13 amino acids.